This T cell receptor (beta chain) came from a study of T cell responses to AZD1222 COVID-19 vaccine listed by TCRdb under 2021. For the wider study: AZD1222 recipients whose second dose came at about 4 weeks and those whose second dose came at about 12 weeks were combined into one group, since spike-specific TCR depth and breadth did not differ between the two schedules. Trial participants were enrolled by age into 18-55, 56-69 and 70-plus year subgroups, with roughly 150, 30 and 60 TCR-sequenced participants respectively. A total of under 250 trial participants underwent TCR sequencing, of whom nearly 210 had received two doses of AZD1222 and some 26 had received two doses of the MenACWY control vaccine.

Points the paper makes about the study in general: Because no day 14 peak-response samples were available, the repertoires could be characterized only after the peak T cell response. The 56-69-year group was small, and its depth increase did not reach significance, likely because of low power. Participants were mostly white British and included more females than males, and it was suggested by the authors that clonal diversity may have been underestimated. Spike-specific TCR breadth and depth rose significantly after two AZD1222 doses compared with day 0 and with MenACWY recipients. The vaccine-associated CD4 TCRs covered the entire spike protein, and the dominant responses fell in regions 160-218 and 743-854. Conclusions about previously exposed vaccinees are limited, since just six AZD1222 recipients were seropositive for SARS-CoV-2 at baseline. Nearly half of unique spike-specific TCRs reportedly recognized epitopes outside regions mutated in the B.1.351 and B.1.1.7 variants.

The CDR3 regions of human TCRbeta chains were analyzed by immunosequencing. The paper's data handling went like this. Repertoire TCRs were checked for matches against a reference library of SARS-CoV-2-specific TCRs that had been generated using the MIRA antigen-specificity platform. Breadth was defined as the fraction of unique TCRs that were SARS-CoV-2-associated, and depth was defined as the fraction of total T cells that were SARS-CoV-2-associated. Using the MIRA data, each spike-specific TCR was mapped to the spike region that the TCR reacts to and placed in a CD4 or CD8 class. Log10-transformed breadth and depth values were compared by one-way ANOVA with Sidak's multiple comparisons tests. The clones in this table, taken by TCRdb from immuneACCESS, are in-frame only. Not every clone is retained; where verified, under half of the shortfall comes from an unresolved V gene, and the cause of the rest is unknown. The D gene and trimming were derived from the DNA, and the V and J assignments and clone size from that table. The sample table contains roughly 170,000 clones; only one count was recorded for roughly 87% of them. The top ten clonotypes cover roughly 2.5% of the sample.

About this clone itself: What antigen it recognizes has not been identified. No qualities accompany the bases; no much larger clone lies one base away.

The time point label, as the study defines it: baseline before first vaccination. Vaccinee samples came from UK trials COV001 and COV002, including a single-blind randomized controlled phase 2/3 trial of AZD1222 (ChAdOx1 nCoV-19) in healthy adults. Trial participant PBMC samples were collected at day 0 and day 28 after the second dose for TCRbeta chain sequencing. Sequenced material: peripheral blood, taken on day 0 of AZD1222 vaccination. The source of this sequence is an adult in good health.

In nucleotides, the sequence is TGTGCCAGCTCCCTTCAGCAGGGGCGCATCACCTACAATGAGCAGTTCTTC. This encodes CASSLQQGRITYNEQFF. The rearranged segments are TRBV28 and TRBJ2-1; TRBD1 is a possible D gene, resting on 6 matching bases. The junction shows trimming of 8 bases on V and 2 bases on J, plus 22 bases between the germline ends. Including cysteine and phenylalanine, the CDR3 has 17 amino acids. The sequence is cut down to CDR3 DNA, 51 bases in frame from base 1. The germline V gene yields MDHEN for CDR1 and SYDVKM for CDR2.